These 10 T cell receptor beta chains came from one sample sequenced in a study of blood T cell repertoires in COVID-19. Assay: immunoSEQ multiplex PCR; the TCRdb copy retains only in-frame clones and omits some. The table shows around 160,000 clones, with roughly 87% occurring only once. The sequenced sample was PBMCs or T cells enriched from blood (not recorded which). The receptors here all came from a man aged 50-59 years who had recovered from COVID-19.

The gene calls are TRBV14 and TRBJ2-2; D not resolved. Germline V gene sequence: CDR1 SGHDN, CDR2 FVKESK. The ends were cut back, 0 bases at V and 7 bases at J, with 12 bases in the middle. The CDR3 spans 15 residues. The CDR3 sequence: CASSQEPRPLGELFF. CDR3 sequence (DNA): TGTGCCAGCAGCCAAGAACCTAGGCCCCTCGGGGAGCTGTTTTTT. Complete variable domain (other parts from reference TRBV14 and TRBJ2-2): EAGVTQFPSHSVIEKGQTVTLRCDPISGHDNLYWYRRVMGKEIKFLLHFVKESKQDESGMPNNRFLAERTGGTYSTLKVQPAELEDSGVYFCASSQEPRPLGELFFGEGSRLTVL.

The chain is built from TRBV2 and TRBJ1-2; 7 positions match TRBD1. The CDR3 has 13 amino acids. In germline, CDR1 is SNHLY, CDR2 FYNNEI. J gave up 7 bases and V 6 bases, and 8 bases lay outside the gene matches. CDR3 sequence (DNA): TGTGCCAGCAGCGTTGACAGGGCGCGTGGCTACACCTTC. As protein: CASSVDRARGYTF.

This clone was recorded a few times. Within the sample, other DNA sequences also encode this same CDR3. J is TRBJ2-2 and V is TRBV6-4; perhaps TRBD1 as D (6 bases). The germline V gene has CDR1 MRHNA and CDR2 SNTAGT. Trimming pared 6 bases from V and 5 bases from J, leaving 10 bases between. The CDR3 contains 13 residues. The CDR3 DNA reads as TGTGCCAGCAGGACAGGCGATACCGGGGAGCTGTTTTTT. Its translation is CASRTGDTGELFF.

This chain connects TRBV7-6 to TRBJ2-7; weak D call: TRBD1 (5 bases). CDR3 length equals 14 residues. Germline V gene lookup returns CDR1 SGHVS and CDR2 FNYEAQ. The ends were cut back, 5 bases at V and 5 bases at J, with 16 bases in the middle. The CDR3 DNA follows: TGTGCCAGCAGCCCCAGCCTTCAGGGAAACGAGCAGTACTTC. Amino acids: CASSPSLQGNEQYF.

V and J are TRBV27 and TRBJ1-5; D is perhaps TRBD1 (6 bases). The ends were cut back, 3 bases at V and 5 bases at J, with 8 bases in the middle. Germline CDR1 and CDR2: MNHEY and SMNVEV (reference sequence). CDR3 length equals 13 residues. The CDR3 protein is CASSFGGDQPQHF. The CDR3 bases are TGTGCCAGCAGTTTTGGGGGCGATCAGCCCCAGCATTTT.

This clone was found a few times. The genes are TRBV7-6 and TRBJ1-4; the D gene is possibly TRBD1 (6 bases). The CDR3 runs 15 residues. The ends were cut back, 2 bases at V and 5 bases at J, with 12 bases in the middle. Germline V gene data show CDR1 as SGHVS and CDR2 as FNYEAQ. The CDR3 nucleotides are TGTGCCAGCAGCTTAATACAGGGTGGCAATGAAAAACTGTTTTTT. Translated: CASSLIQGGNEKLFF.

The V and J genes are TRBV21-1 and TRBJ1-5. TRBV21-1 is marked as a pseudogene. CDR3 length: 15 residues. CDR3 sequence reads: CASSKASPGNQPQHF. The CDR3 nucleotides read TGTGCCAGCAGCAAAGCTTCCCCGGGTAATCAGCCCCAGCATTTT.

V usage is TRBV2 and J usage is TRBJ2-5; a possible D gene is TRBD2 (5 bases). V gave up 7 bases and J gave up 5 bases, with 26 bases separating them. Germline-derived CDR1 and CDR2 are SNHLY and FYNNEI. The CDR3 sequence is 17 residues long. The CDR3 region has the DNA TGTGCCAGCACCGAACAAACCTGGCGGGCCCAAACCGAGACCCAGTACTTC. This sequence encodes CASTEQTWRAQTETQYF.

This sequence joins TRBV19 and TRBJ2-1; 7 bases map to TRBD1. The germline V gene encodes CDR1 LNHDA and CDR2 SQIVND (reference sequence). V was clipped by 3 bases and J by 8 bases; unmatched bases: 10. This CDR3 contains 15 residues. This CDR3 reads CASSIWQGVIDEQFF. The CDR3 nucleotides are TGTGCCAGTAGTATCTGGCAGGGGGTAATCGATGAGCAGTTCTTC.

This clone was observed a handful of times. This rearrangement joins TRBV3-1 (or the pseudogene TRBV3-2) to TRBJ1-2, with 9 nucleotides matching TRBD1. Trimming took 1 base from V and 8 from J; bases not matched to a gene: 5. CDR1 LGHDT and CDR2 YNNKEL come from the germline V gene (reference sequence). CDR3 length: 14 amino acids. The CDR3 DNA is TGTGCCAGCAGCCAAGCCCGGACAGGGGCCGGCTACACCTTC. This translates into CASSQARTGAGYTF.